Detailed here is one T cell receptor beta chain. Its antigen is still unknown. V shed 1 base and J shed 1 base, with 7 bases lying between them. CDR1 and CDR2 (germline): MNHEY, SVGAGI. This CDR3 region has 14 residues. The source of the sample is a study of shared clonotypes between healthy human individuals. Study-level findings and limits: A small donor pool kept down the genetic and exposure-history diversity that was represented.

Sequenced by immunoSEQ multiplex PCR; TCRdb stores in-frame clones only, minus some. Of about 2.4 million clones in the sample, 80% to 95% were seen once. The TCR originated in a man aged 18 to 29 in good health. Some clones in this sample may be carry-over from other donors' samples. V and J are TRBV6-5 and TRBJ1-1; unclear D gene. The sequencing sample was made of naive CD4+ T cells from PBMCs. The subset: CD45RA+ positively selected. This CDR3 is CASSYLAANTEAFF. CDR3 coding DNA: TGTGCCAGCAGTTACTTGGCAGCGAACACTGAAGCTTTCTTT.